Below are 5 T cell receptor beta chains sequenced from a single sample in a study of cytomegalovirus exposure and HLA in healthy donors. Clones were sequenced by immunoSEQ multiplex PCR, and TCRdb holds only the in-frame ones, with some missing. The top ten clones hold about 2% of a sample with roughly 150,000 clones, over 90% of them seen once. Material: PBMCs. The receptors originated from a young man in good health and CMV-seropositive.

V and J are TRBV30 and TRBJ2-7; TRBD1 matches at 8 bases. This CDR3 contains 14 residues. The germline gives CDR1 GTSNPN, CDR2 SVGIG (reference sequence). V gave up 2 bases and J gave up 3 bases; unmatched junction bases: 6. The DNA of the CDR3 is TGTGCCTGGAGTTCCCGACAGGGGAGCTACGAGCAGTACTTC. Translation gives CAWSSRQGSYEQYF.

The chain employs TRBV7-9 and TRBJ2-7; a possible D gene is TRBD2 (6 bases). CDR3 size: 14 residues. Trimming cost V 2 bases and J 2 bases, with 10 bases left between them. Germline CDR1 and CDR2: SEHNR and FQNEAQ (reference sequence). The CDR3 coding sequence is TGTGCCAGCAGCTTACCGGGGGAGGCCTACGAGCAGTACTTC. It is translated as CASSLPGEAYEQYF.

DNA of the CDR3: TGTGCCAGCAGCCCAACTCGAGGACTAGCACTGTACAATGAGCAGTTCTTC. It encodes CASSPTRGLALYNEQFF. The chain recombines TRBV11-2 with TRBJ2-1; 8 nucleotides line up with TRBD2. This CDR3 comprises 17 residues. The V gene end was trimmed by 5 bases and the J gene end by 4 bases; junction bases not matched to a gene: 13. CDR1 is SGHAT and CDR2 is FQNNGV in the germline V gene.

V usage is TRBV5-1 and J usage is TRBJ2-7, with 7 positions matching TRBD1. Trimming cost V 2 bases and J 4 bases; bases outside gene matches: 6. The V gene's germline CDR1 is SGHRS and CDR2 YFSETQ. This CDR3 spans 14 amino acids. CDR3 coding DNA: TGCGCCAGCAGCTTAGGACAGGCTTCGTACGAGCAGTACTTC. Its translation is CASSLGQASYEQYF.

The chain uses TRBV10-3 and TRBJ1-2; D unclear. CDR1 is ENHRY and CDR2 is SYGVKD in the germline V gene. The CDR3 has 15 amino acids. V was pared by 0 bases and J by 4 bases, with 12 bases between. The CDR3: CAISESESLFYGYTF. The DNA of the CDR3 is TGTGCCATCAGTGAGTCGGAGTCCCTGTTCTATGGCTACACCTTC.